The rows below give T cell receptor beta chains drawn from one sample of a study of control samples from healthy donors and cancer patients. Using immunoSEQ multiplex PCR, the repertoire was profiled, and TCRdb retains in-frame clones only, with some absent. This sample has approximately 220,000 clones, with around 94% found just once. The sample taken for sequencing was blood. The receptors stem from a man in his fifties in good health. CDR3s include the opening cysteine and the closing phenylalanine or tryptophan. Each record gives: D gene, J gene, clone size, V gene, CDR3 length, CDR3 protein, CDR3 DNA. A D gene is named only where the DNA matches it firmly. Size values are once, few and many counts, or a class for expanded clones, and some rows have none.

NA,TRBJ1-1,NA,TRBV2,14,CASSDEPDSAEAFF,TGTGCCAGCAGTGATGAACCGGACAGCGCTGAAGCTTTCTTT
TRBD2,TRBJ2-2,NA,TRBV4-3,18,CASSQIQLAGGNTGELFF,TGCGCCAGCAGCCAGATACAACTAGCGGGGGGGAACACCGGGGAGCTGTTTTTT
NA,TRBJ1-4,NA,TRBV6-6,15,CASLDSHTTNEKLFF,TGTGCCAGCCTGGACAGCCACACAACTAATGAAAAACTGTTTTTT
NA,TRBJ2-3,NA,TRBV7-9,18,CASSPGREGGVRTDTQYF,TGTGCCAGCAGCCCGGGCCGAGAGGGGGGAGTTAGGACAGATACGCAGTATTTT
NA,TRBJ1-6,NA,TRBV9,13,CASSVAGNSPLHF,TGTGCCAGCAGCGTAGCGGGAAATTCACCCCTCCACTTT
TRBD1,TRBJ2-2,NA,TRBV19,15,CASSSSVPTGGELFF,TGTGCCAGTAGCTCATCCGTCCCCACAGGGGGAGAGCTGTTTTTT
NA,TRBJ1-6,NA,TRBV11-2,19,CASSLRLGPTVSLDSPLHF,TGTGCCAGCAGCTTAAGGTTAGGACCGACCGTTTCATTGGATTCACCCCTCCACTTT
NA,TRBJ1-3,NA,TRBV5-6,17,CASSSGGAGIVGNTIYF,TGTGCCAGCAGCTCCGGCGGGGCAGGGATCGTTGGAAACACCATATATTTT
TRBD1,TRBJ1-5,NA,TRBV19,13,CASSGTGNQPQHF,TGTGCCAGTAGCGGGACAGGCAATCAGCCCCAGCATTTT
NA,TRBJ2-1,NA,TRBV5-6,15,CASSSRDLSYNEQFF,TGTGCCAGCAGCTCCCGGGACCTTTCCTACAATGAGCAGTTCTTC
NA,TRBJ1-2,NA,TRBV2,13,CASSQGEIYGYTF,TGTGCCAGCTCTCAGGGCGAAATTTATGGCTACACCTTC
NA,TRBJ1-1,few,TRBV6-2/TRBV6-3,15,CASSSHTTVNTEAFF,TGTGCCAGCAGTTCCCATACCACAGTGAACACTGAAGCTTTCTTT
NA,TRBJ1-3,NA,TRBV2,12,CASTQTGNTIYF,TGTGCCAGCACGCAGACAGGAAACACCATATATTTT
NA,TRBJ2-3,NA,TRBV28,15,CASSLWDTTSDTQYF,TGTGCCAGCAGCTTGTGGGACACCACTTCGGATACGCAGTATTTT
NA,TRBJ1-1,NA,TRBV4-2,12,CASSPANTEAFF,TGTGCCAGCAGCCCTGCGAACACTGAAGCTTTCTTT
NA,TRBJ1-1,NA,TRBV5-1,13,CASSLETNTEAFF,TGCGCCAGCAGCTTGGAGACGAACACTGAAGCTTTCTTT
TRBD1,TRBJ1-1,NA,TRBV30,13,CAWRRQGLDRAFF,TGTGCCTGGAGGCGACAGGGGTTGGACCGAGCTTTCTTT